Listed here is a single T cell receptor beta chain. Original processing methods: Counts of nucleated cells, estimated from reference gene primer amplification, were obtained. Assay used: immunoSEQ multiplex PCR; TCRdb lists only in-frame clones, some missing. V and J calls and clone size come straight from that table; D and trimming were deduced from the DNA. The sample holds about 92,000 clones, roughly nine tenths seen once. This CDR3 has 13 residues. V was trimmed by 6 bases and J by 4 bases, leaving 10 bases between them. The germline V gene encodes CDR1 MNHEY and CDR2 SVGAGI. The data are from a study of blood T cell repertoires in COVID-19. Study information: Both acute and convalescent COVID-19 samples were obtained from the United States, Italy and Spain. Sample material is recorded as cDNA or gDNA derived from T cells, B-cell-depleted T cells, or PBMCs.

This receptor was taken from a human donor with active COVID-19. The donor label of this sample is uncertain. Sequencing was done on a sample of peripheral blood. J is TRBJ1-5 and V is TRBV6-5, with D unresolved. The CDR3 reads CASSRTSNQPQHF. The CDR3 DNA is TGTGCCAGCAGCCGCACATCGAATCAGCCCCAGCATTTT.